The clone carrying this T cell receptor beta chain has a handful of counts. The antigen remains undetermined. Trimming pared 3 bases from V and 7 bases from J, leaving 15 bases between. The CDR3 length is 14 residues. The germline V gene has CDR1 MNHEY and CDR2 SVGAGI. Some clones are missing from TCRdb's copy, which holds only in-frame ones; the method was immunoSEQ multiplex PCR. In the table there are some 100,000 clones, more than 85% of which are singletons. This record comes from a study of T cell responses to AZD1222 COVID-19 vaccine. The study, taken as a whole, reports: Clonal diversity was possibly underestimated, and white British individuals and females predominated among donors. The breadth and depth of Spike-specific TCRs increased once two AZD1222 doses had been given. Every sample of the repertoires postdated the peak T cell response.

The sequenced sample was peripheral blood, obtained on day 0 of AZD1222 vaccination. V and J are TRBV6-5 and TRBJ1-1; possibly TRBD1 for D (6 bases). This clonotype originated in an adult in good health. The CDR3: CASSYRGRSVEAFF. The CDR3 bases are TGTGCCAGCAGTTATCGGGGGCGGTCGGTTGAAGCTTTCTTT.